The 25 T cell receptor beta chains reported below all come from one sample, sequenced in a study of T-cell reconstitution after alpha-beta-depleted transplantation in children. A library of TCRbeta sequences, prepared with unique molecular identifiers, was generated. TCRdb re-called the PCR reads through MiXCR, storing one row per CDR3 protein. In the table there are 440,000 or so distinct CDR3 sequences, approximately 41% of which are singletons. This specimen consisted of PBMCs, obtained before TCRalphabeta/CD19-depleted stem cell transplant. All receptors come from a girl aged 2 to 9 with aplastic anemia, due to receive a stem cell transplant.

This chain connects TRBV5-1 to TRBJ2-3; the D gene is possibly TRBD1 (6 bases). V was shortened by 8 bases and J by 1 base, with 17 bases between the two germline ends. The CDR3 has 15 amino acids. Germline loops: CDR1 SGHRS, CDR2 YFSETQ. This CDR3 reads CASLDRPQGTDTQYF. CDR3 DNA: TGCGCCAGTCTAGACAGGCCACAAGGCACAGATACGCAGTATTTT.

Concerning this clonotype: In this CDR3 the conserved last residue, phenylalanine or tryptophan, is missing, so a read error is likely. V and J are TRBV20-1 and TRBJ1-2, with D perhaps TRBD1 (5 bases). V was pared by 6 bases and J by 4 bases, with 15 bases between. The germline V gene has CDR1 DFQATT and CDR2 SNEGSKA (reference sequence). The CDR3 contains 13 residues. The CDR3 is CSAPGPAGYGYTL. CDR3 DNA: TGCAGTGCCCCGGGACCTGCAGGCTATGGCTACACCTTG.

This chain uses TRBV7-2 with TRBJ1-1; no clear D. V was pared by 1 base and J by 6 bases, with 12 bases between. CDR1 is SGHTA and CDR2 is FQGNSA in the germline V gene. This CDR3 region has 14 residues. CDR3 amino acids: CASSLGFERAEAFF. The CDR3 DNA reads as TGTGCCAGCAGCTTAGGGTTCGAGAGAGCTGAAGCTTTCTTT.

This clonotype was counted only a few times. The J gene is TRBJ2-3, the V gene TRBV20-1, with D tentatively TRBD2 (6 bases). This CDR3 is 15 amino acids long. Germline V CDR1 and CDR2: DFQATT, SNEGSKA (reference sequence). Trimming stripped 6 bases from V and 2 bases from J, with 18 bases between. This CDR3 reads CSATARGKSTDTQYF. CDR3 nucleotides: TGCAGTGCAACGGCCCGCGGGAAGTCCACAGATACGCAGTATTTT.

The chain couples TRBV20-1 to TRBJ2-7, with 9 bases identical to TRBD2. After removal of 4 bases from V and 2 bases from J, the junction contained 9 bases not matched to a gene. This CDR3 region has 15 residues. CDR1 and CDR2 (germline): DFQATT, SNEGSKA (reference sequence). The CDR3 DNA sequence: TGCAGTGCTACCAGTAGCGGGAGAGGGGCCTACGAGCAGTACTTC. Its translation: CSATSSGRGAYEQYF.

This clonotype was counted a few times. The chain employs TRBV18 and TRBJ2-7; D is tentatively TRBD1 or TRBD2 (6 bases each). CDR3 size: 13 residues. CDR1 KGHSH and CDR2 LQKENI come from the germline V gene. V lost 5 bases to trimming and J lost 5 bases, with 13 bases between them. The chain's CDR3 is CASSKTGGDEQYF. In DNA form, the CDR3 reads TGTGCCAGCTCAAAGACAGGAGGGGACGAGCAGTACTTC. The whole variable domain, remainder taken from reference TRBV18 and TRBJ2-7, is NAGVMQNPRHLVRRRGQEARLRCSPMKGHSHVYWYRQLPEEGLKFMVYLQKENIIDESGMPKERFSAEFPKEGPSILRIQQVVRGDSAAYFCASSKTGGDEQYFGPGTRLTVT.

The chain employs TRBV20-1 and TRBJ2-3; 10 bases match TRBD2. Germline V lookup: CDR1 DFQATT, CDR2 SNEGSKA (reference sequence). Germline trimming cut 5 bases from V and 7 bases from J; bases unmatched to any gene: 9. The CDR3 sequence is 14 residues long. For the CDR3, the DNA is TGCAGTGCTCCCCAAGCGGGGGGGCCGAATACGCAGTATTTT. Protein sequence: CSAPQAGGPNTQYF.

V is TRBV20-1 and J is TRBJ2-4; unclear D gene. The CDR3 totals 11 residues. The germline CDR1 and CDR2 sequences are DFQATT and SNEGSKA (reference sequence). The V gene lost 6 bases and the J gene lost 7 bases, with 10 bases spanning the gap. The chain's CDR3 is CSAGLTNIQYF. CDR3 DNA: TGCAGTGCCGGCCTTACCAACATTCAGTACTTC.

V usage is TRBV20-1 and J usage is TRBJ2-2; D gene uncertain. Between the trimmed V and J ends, which lost 2 bases and 0 bases, there was a span of 7 bases. This CDR3 comprises 14 residues. CDR1 and CDR2 from the germline V gene are DFQATT and SNEGSKA (reference sequence). CDR3 bases: TGCAGTGCTAGAAAGTCTACGAACACCGGGGAGCTGTTTTTT. It yields the protein CSARKSTNTGELFF.

This chain links TRBV9 with TRBJ2-2; tentatively, D is TRBD2 (6 bases). The CDR3 is 15 residues long. The V gene lost 2 bases and the J gene lost 2 bases, with 10 bases spanning the gap. The germline V gene encodes CDR1 SGDLS and CDR2 YYNGEE. The DNA for the CDR3 is TGTGCCAGCAGCGTCCCTAGCGACAACACCGGGGAGCTGTTTTTT. Its translation: CASSVPSDNTGELFF.

In regard to this clonotype: An end of the junction does not agree with germline; a read error may underlie this. The rearrangement links TRBV20-1 to TRBJ1-2; no firm D call. The germline gives CDR1 DFQATT, CDR2 SNEGSKA (reference sequence). The length of the CDR3 is 13 residues. CDR3 sequence: CSPRDDGSLGYTF. In nucleotides, the CDR3 is TGCAGTCCTAGAGATGACGGGTCTCTTGGCTACACCTTC.

The CDR3 sequence: CSARDLGGLGEQYF. The CDR3 DNA reads as TGCAGTGCTAGAGATCTTGGGGGGCTCGGCGAGCAGTACTTC. The rearrangement links TRBV20-1 to TRBJ2-7; D assignment may be TRBD1 or TRBD2 (6 bases each). CDR1 and CDR2 (germline): DFQATT, SNEGSKA (reference sequence). V was pared by 0 bases and J by 6 bases, with 15 bases between. The CDR3 consists of 14 residues.

This clonotype was observed at least ten times. This chain connects TRBV12-3 or TRBV12-4 to TRBJ2-3; D is ambiguous. V was shortened by 6 bases and J by 4 bases, with 17 bases between the two germline ends. This CDR3 has 15 amino acids. CDR3 region: CASRKDVHQADTQYF. The CDR3 DNA reads as TGTGCCAGCAGGAAGGACGTTCACCAAGCAGATACGCAGTATTTT.

This chain's CDR3 is CSVGRDYTF. CDR3 DNA: TGCAGCGTCGGTCGAGACTACACCTTC. The chain combines TRBV29-1 with TRBJ1-2, with D uncertain. V shed 6 bases and J shed 10 bases, with 9 bases lying between them. The germline gives CDR1 SQVTM, CDR2 ANQGSEA. The CDR3 is 9 amino acids.

There are a few counts of this clonotype. This chain connects TRBV9 to TRBJ1-1, with 8 bases lining up with TRBD1. The V segment lost 0 bases and the J segment 1 base; nucleotides outside the gene matches: 8. CDR1 is SGDLS and CDR2 is YYNGEE in the germline V gene. The CDR3 consists of 17 residues. The CDR3 is CASSVDPGGVTNTEAFF. The CDR3 DNA reads as TGTGCCAGCAGCGTAGACCCAGGGGGCGTAACGAACACTGAAGCTTTCTTT. The full variable domain, its missing parts supplied by reference TRBV9 and TRBJ1-1, is DSGVTQTPKHLITATGQRVTLRCSPRSGDLSVYWYQQSLDQGLQFLIQYYNGEERAKGNILERFSAQQFPDLHSELNLSSLELGDSALYFCASSVDPGGVTNTEAFFGQGTRLTVV.

This clonotype was recorded many times. The chain joins TRBV29-1 to TRBJ2-3; 8 bases agree with TRBD1. The germline CDR1 and CDR2 sequences are SQVTM and ANQGSEA. V trimming: 7 bases; J trimming: 6 bases; junction bases outside the gene matches: 3. The CDR3 is made up of 11 amino acids. The CDR3, as DNA: TGCAGCGGGAGACAGGGGGATACGCAGTATTTT. Protein sequence: CSGRQGDTQYF.

In this sample, this clonotype turned up once. This sequence joins TRBV7-2 and TRBJ2-2; D might be TRBD1 or TRBD2, each matching 6 bases. The germline V gene encodes CDR1 SGHTA and CDR2 FQGNSA. This CDR3 comprises 15 residues. V lost 8 bases to trimming and J lost 3 bases, with 16 bases between them. The CDR3 loop reads CASRGGTRDTGELFF. CDR3 bases: TGTGCCAGCCGCGGAGGGACACGGGACACCGGGGAGCTGTTTTTT.

This clonotype was observed a handful of times. The chain has TRBV6-1 and TRBJ1-3; D not certain. Germline CDR1 and CDR2: MNHNS and SASEGT. V was pared by 6 bases and J by 3 bases, with 15 bases between. This CDR3 region has 15 residues. In DNA, the CDR3 is TGTGCCAGCAGCCGCTCAGCGGCGATTGGAAACACCATATATTTT. This codes for CASSRSAAIGNTIYF.

The rearrangement uses TRBV27 and TRBJ2-7; 12 positions agree with TRBD1. V shed 2 bases and J 6 bases; nucleotides not matched to a gene: 11. The CDR3 spans 17 residues. The V gene's germline CDR1 is MNHEY and CDR2 SMNVEV (reference sequence). The CDR3 DNA reads TGTGCCAGCAGTTTAACTCCTTGGGGACAGGGGGCAGTCGAGCAGTACTTC. Translation gives CASSLTPWGQGAVEQYF.

The chain combines TRBV5-1 with TRBJ1-1; D is unclear. Trimming cost V 0 bases and J 1 base, with 10 bases left between them. Germline V lookup: CDR1 SGHRS, CDR2 YFSETQ. The CDR3 has 15 amino acids. The CDR3 reads CASSLGWDPNTEAFF. The CDR3 region has the DNA TGCGCCAGCAGCTTGGGGTGGGATCCGAACACTGAAGCTTTCTTT.

V is TRBV4-1 and J is TRBJ2-1; the match to TRBD2 covers 10 bases. Germline assignment: CDR1 MGHRA and CDR2 YSYEKL. V lost 6 bases, J lost 5 bases, and 13 bases stayed unmatched. The CDR3 is 17 amino acids. The DNA of the CDR3 is TGCGCCAGCAGAGGGACTGCCGGGACTAGCGCAAACAATGAGCAGTTCTTC. This codes for CASRGTAGTSANNEQFF.

The chain uses TRBV29-1 and TRBJ2-7; D gene unclear. V was clipped by 5 bases and J by 0 bases, with 5 bases between them. The CDR3 has 11 amino acids. The germline gives CDR1 SQVTM, CDR2 ANQGSEA. CDR3 sequence reads: CSVQVSYEQYF. In DNA, the CDR3 is TGCAGCGTTCAGGTCTCCTACGAGCAGTACTTC.

The chain is built from TRBV28 and TRBJ2-7, with D tentatively TRBD1 (5 bases). The CDR3 spans 14 residues. Per the germline V gene, CDR1 is MDHEN and CDR2 is SYDVKM. Trimming pared 6 bases from V and 4 bases from J, leaving 16 bases between. CDR3 residues: CASRPPTGRYEQYF. Written as DNA, the CDR3 is TGTGCCAGCAGACCACCTACAGGTCGGTACGAGCAGTACTTC. The complete variable domain, with remaining parts taken from reference TRBV28 and TRBJ2-7, reads DVKVTQSSRYLVKRTGEKVFLECVQDMDHENMFWYRQDPGLGLRLIYFSYDVKMKEKGDIPEGYSVSREKKERFSLILESASTNQTSMYLCASRPPTGRYEQYFGPGTRLTVT.

The table lists this clonotype with many counts. The chain links TRBV6-5 to TRBJ2-1; the match to TRBD2 covers 7 bases. Germline trimming cut 2 bases from V and 2 bases from J; bases unmatched to any gene: 0. The CDR3 length is 14 residues. Germline V CDR1 and CDR2: MNHEY, SVGAGI. CDR3 sequence: CASSYGRAYNEQFF. CDR3 sequence (DNA): TGTGCCAGCAGTTACGGGAGGGCCTACAATGAGCAGTTCTTC.

This clonotype was detected many times. The chain combines TRBV7-2 with TRBJ2-5; 7 bases line up with TRBD2. The V segment lost 3 bases and the J segment 2 bases; nucleotides outside the gene matches: 9. Germline CDR1 and CDR2: SGHTA and FQGNSA. This CDR3 spans 16 amino acids. For the CDR3, the DNA is TGTGCCAGCAGCTTTCATCCTAGCGGAGCTCAAGAGACCCAGTACTTC. Translation: CASSFHPSGAQETQYF.